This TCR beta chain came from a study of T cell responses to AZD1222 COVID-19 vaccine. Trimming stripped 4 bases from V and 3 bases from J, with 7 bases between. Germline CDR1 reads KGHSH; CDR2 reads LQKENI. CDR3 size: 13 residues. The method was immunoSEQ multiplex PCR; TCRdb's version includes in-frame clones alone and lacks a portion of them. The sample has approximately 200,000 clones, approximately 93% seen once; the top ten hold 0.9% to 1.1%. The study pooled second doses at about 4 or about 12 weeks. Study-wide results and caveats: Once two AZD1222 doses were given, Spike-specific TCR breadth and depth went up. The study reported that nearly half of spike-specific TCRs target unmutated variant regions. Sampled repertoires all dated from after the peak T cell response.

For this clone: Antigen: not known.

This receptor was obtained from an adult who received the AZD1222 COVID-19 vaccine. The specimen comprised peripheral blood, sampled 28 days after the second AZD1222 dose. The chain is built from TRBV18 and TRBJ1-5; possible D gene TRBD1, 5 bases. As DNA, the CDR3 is TGTGCCAGCTCACAAGGGGTCAATCAGCCCCAGCATTTT. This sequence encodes CASSQGVNQPQHF.